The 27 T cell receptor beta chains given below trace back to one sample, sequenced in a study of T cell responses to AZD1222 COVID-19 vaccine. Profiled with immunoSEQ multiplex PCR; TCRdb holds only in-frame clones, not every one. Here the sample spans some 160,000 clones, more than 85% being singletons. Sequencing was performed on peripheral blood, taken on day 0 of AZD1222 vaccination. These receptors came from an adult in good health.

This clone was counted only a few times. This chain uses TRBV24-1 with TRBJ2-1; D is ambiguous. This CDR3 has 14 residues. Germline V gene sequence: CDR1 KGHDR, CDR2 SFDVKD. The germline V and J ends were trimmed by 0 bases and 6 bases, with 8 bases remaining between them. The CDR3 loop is CATSDLRSSNEQFF. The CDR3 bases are TGTGCCACCAGTGATTTGCGTAGCAGCAATGAGCAGTTCTTC.

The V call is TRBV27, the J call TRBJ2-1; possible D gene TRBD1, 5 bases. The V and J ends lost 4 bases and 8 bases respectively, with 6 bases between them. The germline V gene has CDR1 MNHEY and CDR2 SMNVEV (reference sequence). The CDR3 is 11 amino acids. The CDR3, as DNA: TGTGCCAGCAGTTGGGGCGATGAGCAGTTCTTC. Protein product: CASSWGDEQFF.

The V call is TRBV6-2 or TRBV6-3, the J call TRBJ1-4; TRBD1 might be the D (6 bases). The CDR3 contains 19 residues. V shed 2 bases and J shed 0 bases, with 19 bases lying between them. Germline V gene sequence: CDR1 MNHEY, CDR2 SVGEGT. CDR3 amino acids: CASSYGRGRGIATNEKLFF. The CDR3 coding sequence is TGTGCCAGCAGTTACGGACGGGGCAGGGGTATAGCAACTAATGAAAAACTGTTTTTT.

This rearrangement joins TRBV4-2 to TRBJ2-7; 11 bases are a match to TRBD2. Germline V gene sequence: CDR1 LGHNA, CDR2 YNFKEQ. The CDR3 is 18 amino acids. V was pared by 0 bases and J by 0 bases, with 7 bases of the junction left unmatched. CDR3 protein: CASSQDLVAGGSSYEQYF. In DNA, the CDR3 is TGTGCCAGCAGCCAAGATCTGGTAGCGGGGGGGAGCTCCTACGAGCAGTACTTC.

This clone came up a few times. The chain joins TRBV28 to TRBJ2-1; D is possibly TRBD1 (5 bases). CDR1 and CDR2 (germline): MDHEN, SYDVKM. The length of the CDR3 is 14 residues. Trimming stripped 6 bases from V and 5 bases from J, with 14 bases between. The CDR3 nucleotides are TGTGCCAGCAGGAAGGGGTGGGAAAACAATGAGCAGTTCTTC. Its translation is CASRKGWENNEQFF.

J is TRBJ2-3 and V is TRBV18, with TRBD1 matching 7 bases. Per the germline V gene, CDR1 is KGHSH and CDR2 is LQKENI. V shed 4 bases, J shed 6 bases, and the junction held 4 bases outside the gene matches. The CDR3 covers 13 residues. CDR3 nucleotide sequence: TGTGCCAGCTCACAGGGGGCGTCGGATACGCAGTATTTT. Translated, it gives CASSQGASDTQYF.

Here the CDR3 DNA reads TGTGCCAGCAGTCCCCGACAGGGGGCGCTGACTGAAGCTTTCTTT. Protein product: CASSPRQGALTEAFF. The chain is built from TRBV28 and TRBJ1-1; 10 nucleotides align to TRBD1. V lost 5 bases, J lost 5 bases, and 8 bases stayed unmatched. The CDR3 sequence is 15 residues long. Germline-derived CDR1 and CDR2 are MDHEN and SYDVKM.

CDR3 residues: CASGRQGYYGYTF. DNA of the CDR3: TGTGCTAGTGGACGACAGGGATACTATGGCTACACCTTC. The rearrangement joins TRBV12-5 to TRBJ1-2; TRBD1 aligns across 7 bases. CDR1 and CDR2 from the germline V gene are LGHNT and FRNRAP. V lost 6 bases and J lost 3; bases outside the gene matches: 4. CDR3 length equals 13 residues.

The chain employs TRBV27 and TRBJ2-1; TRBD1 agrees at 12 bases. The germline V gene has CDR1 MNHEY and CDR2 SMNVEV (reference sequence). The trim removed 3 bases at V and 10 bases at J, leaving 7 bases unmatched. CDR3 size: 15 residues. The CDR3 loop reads CASSFAGTGGREQFF. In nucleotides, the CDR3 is TGTGCCAGCAGTTTCGCCGGGACAGGGGGCCGGGAGCAGTTCTTC.

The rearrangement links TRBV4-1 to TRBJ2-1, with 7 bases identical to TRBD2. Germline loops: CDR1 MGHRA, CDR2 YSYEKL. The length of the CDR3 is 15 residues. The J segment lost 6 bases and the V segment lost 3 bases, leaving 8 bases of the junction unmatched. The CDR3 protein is CASSQPGLPRNEQFF. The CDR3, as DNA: TGCGCCAGCAGCCAGCCGGGACTACCTCGCAATGAGCAGTTCTTC.

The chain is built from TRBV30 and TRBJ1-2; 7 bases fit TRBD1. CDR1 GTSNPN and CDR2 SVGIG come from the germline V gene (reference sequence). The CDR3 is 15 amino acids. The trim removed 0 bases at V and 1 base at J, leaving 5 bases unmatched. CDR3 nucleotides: TGTGCCTGGAGTGTACTAGGGGGCAGTAACTATGGCTACACCTTC. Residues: CAWSVLGGSNYGYTF. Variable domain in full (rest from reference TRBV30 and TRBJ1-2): SQTIHQWPATLVQPVGSPLSLECTVEGTSNPNLYWYRQAAGRGLQLLFYSVGIGQISSEVPQNLSASRPQDRQFILSSKKLLLSDSGFYLCAWSVLGGSNYGYTFGSGTRLTVV.

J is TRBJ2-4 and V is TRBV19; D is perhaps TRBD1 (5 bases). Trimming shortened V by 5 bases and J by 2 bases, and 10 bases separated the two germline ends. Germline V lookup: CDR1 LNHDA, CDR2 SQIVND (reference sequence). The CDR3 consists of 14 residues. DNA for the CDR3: TGTGCCAGTAGTGGGGCGGAGTCCAAAAACATTCAGTACTTC. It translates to CASSGAESKNIQYF.

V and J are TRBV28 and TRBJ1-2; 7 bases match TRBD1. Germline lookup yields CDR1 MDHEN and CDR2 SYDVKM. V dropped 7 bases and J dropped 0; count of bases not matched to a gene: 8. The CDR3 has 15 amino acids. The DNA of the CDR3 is TGTGCCAGCACCCCCCGGGACAGAGCTAACTATGGCTACACCTTC. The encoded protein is CASTPRDRANYGYTF.

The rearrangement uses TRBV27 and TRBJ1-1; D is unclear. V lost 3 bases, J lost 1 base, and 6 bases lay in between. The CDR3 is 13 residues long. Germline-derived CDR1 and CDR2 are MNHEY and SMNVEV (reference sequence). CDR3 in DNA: TGTGCCAGCAGTTTGAAGGGGAACACTGAAGCTTTCTTT. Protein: CASSLKGNTEAFF.

The CDR3 bases are TGTGCCAGTAGACCACAGGGGGCAACAGATACGCAGTATTTT. This gives the protein CASRPQGATDTQYF. V gene TRBV19 combines with J gene TRBJ2-3; 9 nucleotides line up with TRBD1. The CDR3 runs to 14 residues. J gave up 3 bases and V 6 bases, and 4 bases lay outside the gene matches. Looked up from germline, CDR1 is LNHDA and CDR2 is SQIVND (reference sequence). Drawing the rest from reference TRBV19 and TRBJ2-3, the complete variable domain is DGGITQSPKYLFRKEGQNVTLSCEQNLNHDAMYWYRQDPGQGLRLIYYSQIVNDFQKGDIAEGYSVSREKKESFPLTVTSAQKNPTAFYLCASRPQGATDTQYFGPGTRLTVL.

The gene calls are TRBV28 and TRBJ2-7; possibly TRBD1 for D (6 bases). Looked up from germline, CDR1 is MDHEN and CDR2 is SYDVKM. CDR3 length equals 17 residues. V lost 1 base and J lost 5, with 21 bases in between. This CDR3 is CASSLFRADSGLNEQYF. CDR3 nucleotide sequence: TGTGCCAGCAGTTTATTCCGCGCGGACAGCGGCCTAAACGAGCAGTACTTC.

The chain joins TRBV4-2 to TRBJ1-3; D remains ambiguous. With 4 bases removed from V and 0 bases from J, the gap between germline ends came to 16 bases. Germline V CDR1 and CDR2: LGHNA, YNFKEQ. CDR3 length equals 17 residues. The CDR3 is CASSLTRNTASGNTIYF. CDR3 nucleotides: TGTGCCAGCAGCCTAACACGTAACACCGCCTCTGGAAACACCATATATTTT.

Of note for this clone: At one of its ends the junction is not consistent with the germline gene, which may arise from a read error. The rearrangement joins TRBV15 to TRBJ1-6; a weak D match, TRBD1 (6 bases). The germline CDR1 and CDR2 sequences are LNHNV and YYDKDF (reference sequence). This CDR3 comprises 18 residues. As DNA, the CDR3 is TGTGCCACCAGAAGAGCCGCAGGGGTTAAGGCTAGGGATTCACCCCTCCACTTT. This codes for CATRRAAGVKARDSPLHF.

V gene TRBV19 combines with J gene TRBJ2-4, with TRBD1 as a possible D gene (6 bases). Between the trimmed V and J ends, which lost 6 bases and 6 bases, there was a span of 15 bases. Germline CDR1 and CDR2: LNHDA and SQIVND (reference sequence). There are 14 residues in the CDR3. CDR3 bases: TGTGCCAGTAGCCGACAGGATATCGGAAACATTCAGTACTTC. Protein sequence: CASSRQDIGNIQYF.

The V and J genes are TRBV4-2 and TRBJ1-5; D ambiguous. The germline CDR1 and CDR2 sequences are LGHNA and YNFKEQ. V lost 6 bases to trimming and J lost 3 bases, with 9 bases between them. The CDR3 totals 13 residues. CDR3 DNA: TGTGCCAGCAGGTCGGGGTTCAATCAGCCCCAGCATTTT. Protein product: CASRSGFNQPQHF.

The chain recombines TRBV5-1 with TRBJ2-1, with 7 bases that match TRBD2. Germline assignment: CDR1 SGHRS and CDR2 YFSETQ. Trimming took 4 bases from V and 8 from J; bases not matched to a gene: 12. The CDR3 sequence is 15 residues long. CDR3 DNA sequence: TGCGCCAGCAGCATCCAGGGCGGGAGCTTGGATGAGCAGTTCTTC. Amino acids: CASSIQGGSLDEQFF. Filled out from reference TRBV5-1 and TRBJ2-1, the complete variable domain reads KAGVTQTPRYLIKTRGQQVTLSCSPISGHRSVSWYQQTPGQGLQFLFEYFSETQRNKGNFPGRFSGRQFSNSRSEMNVSTLELGDSALYLCASSIQGGSLDEQFFGPGTRLTVL.

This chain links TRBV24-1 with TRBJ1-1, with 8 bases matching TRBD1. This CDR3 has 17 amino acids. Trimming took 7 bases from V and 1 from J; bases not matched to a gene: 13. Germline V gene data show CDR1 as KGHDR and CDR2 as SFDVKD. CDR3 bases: TGTGCCACCAGCGAAAGTCCCGGGACAGGTGCGAACACTGAAGCTTTCTTT. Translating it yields CATSESPGTGANTEAFF.

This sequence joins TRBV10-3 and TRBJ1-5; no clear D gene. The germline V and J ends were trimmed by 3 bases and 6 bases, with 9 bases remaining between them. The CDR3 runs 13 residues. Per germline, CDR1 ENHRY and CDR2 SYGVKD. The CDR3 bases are TGTGCCATCAGTGACGAGGGTTCTCAGCCCCAGCATTTT. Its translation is CAISDEGSQPQHF.

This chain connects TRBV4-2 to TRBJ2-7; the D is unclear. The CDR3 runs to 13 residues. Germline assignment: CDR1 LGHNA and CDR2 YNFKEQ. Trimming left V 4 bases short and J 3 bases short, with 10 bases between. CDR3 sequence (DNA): TGTGCCAGCAGCCTGACGCGGCTCTACGAGCAGTACTTC. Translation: CASSLTRLYEQYF.

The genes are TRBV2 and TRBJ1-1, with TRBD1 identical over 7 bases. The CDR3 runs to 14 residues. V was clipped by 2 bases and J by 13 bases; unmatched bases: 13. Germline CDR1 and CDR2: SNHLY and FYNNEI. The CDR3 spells CASSEPEWDSRSFF. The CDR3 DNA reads TGTGCCAGCAGTGAACCGGAGTGGGACAGTCGCAGTTTCTTT.

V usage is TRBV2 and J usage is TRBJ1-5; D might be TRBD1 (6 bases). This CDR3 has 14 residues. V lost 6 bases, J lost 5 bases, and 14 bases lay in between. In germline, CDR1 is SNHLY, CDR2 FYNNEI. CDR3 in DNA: TGTGCCAGCAGCGAGGTTAGGGGGTATCAGCCCCAGCATTTT. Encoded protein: CASSEVRGYQPQHF.

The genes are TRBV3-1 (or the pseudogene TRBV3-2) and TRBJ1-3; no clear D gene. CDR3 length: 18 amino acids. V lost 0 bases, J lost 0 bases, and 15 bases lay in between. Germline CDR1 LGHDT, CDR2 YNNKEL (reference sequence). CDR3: CASSQEGAWENSGNTIYF. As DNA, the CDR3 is TGTGCCAGCAGCCAAGAGGGAGCTTGGGAAAACTCTGGAAACACCATATATTTT.